This is a list of T cell receptor beta chains from one sample in a study of blood T cell repertoires in COVID-19. Some clones are missing from TCRdb's copy, which holds only in-frame ones; the method was immunoSEQ multiplex PCR. Of fewer than 200,000 clones detected, 84% appear once; the ten largest clones hold approximately 12%. Material: PBMCs or T cells enriched from blood (not recorded which). The receptors shown here come from a man over 45 who had recovered from COVID-19. The CDR3 runs from the conserved cysteine through the conserved F or W. A D gene is named only where the DNA matches it firmly. Some rows mark clone size as missing; the rest say once, few, many or name a class of expanded clone.

abundance	d_gene	v_gene	j_gene	CDR3nt	CDR3aa
once	NA	TRBV7-8	TRBJ2-1	TGTGCCAGCAGCTTAATTGCGGGGGCATACAATGAGCAGTTCTTC	CASSLIAGAYNEQFF
NA	TRBD1	TRBV29-1	TRBJ1-2	TGCAGCGTGTCCGACAGGGGGCCATATGGCTACACCTTC	CSVSDRGPYGYTF
NA	NA	TRBV2	TRBJ1-6	TGTGCCAGCAGTGAGGGGGCCACCCTCCACTTT	CASSEGATLHF
NA	NA	TRBV19	TRBJ2-7	TGTGCCAGTAGTATCTCACGGGGGGCCTCCTACGAGCAGTACTTC	CASSISRGASYEQYF
NA	NA	TRBV5-6	TRBJ2-7	TGTGCCAGCAGCGATTACAGTAAATCCACCTACGAGCAGTACTTC	CASSDYSKSTYEQYF
NA	TRBD1	TRBV6-5	TRBJ2-3	TGTGCCAGCAGTTACATAGGGGGCCGGGACACGCAGTATTTT	CASSYIGGRDTQYF
NA	TRBD1	TRBV27	TRBJ1-1	TGTGCCAGCAGTCCCCGTGACAGGGGGTTCACTGAAGCTTTCTTT	CASSPRDRGFTEAFF
NA	NA	TRBV28	TRBJ1-3	TGTGCCAGCAGTCCCGCCGGGGAGGGTACCTCTGGAAACACCATATATTTT	CASSPAGEGTSGNTIYF
once	TRBD1	TRBV18	TRBJ1-3	TGTGCCAGCTCACCTGGACAGGGAGCTGGAAACACCATATATTTT	CASSPGQGAGNTIYF
NA	TRBD1	TRBV5-1	TRBJ2-7	TGCGCCAGCAGCTTTAGTCAGGGGGCTAAGAACGAGCAGTACTTC	CASSFSQGAKNEQYF